A selection of T cell receptor beta chains follows, all from one sample in a study of cytomegalovirus exposure and HLA in healthy donors. Measured with immunoSEQ multiplex PCR; TCRdb has only the in-frame clones, and not every one. The sample has approximately 200,000 clones; 83% are singletons. The sequenced sample consisted of PBMCs. Every receptor here comes from a girl aged 5 to 17 in good health and CMV-seronegative. The CDR3 runs from the conserved cysteine through the conserved F or W. D genes are given only for firm matches. The size field is filled for only some rows; it gives once, few, many or a size class.

j_call,cdr3_length,d_call,clone_size,v_call,cdr3_nt,cdr3_aa
TRBJ2-3,18,NA,NA,TRBV21-1,TGTGCCAGCAGCAGACTGGGGACTAGCGGAGGTTCCACAGATACGCAGTATTTT,CASSRLGTSGGSTDTQYF
TRBJ2-6,18,TRBD2,NA,TRBV27,TGTGCCAGCAGTAACCTAGCGGGGGGGCCGAGTGGGGCCAACGTCCTGACTTTC,CASSNLAGGPSGANVLTF
TRBJ2-1,14,NA,once,TRBV6-5,TGTGCCAGCGGCCAGGGCCTTTCCTACAATGAGCAGTTCTTC,CASGQGLSYNEQFF
TRBJ2-1,12,TRBD2,NA,TRBV18,TGTGCCAGCTCACCACGGGGGGGTGAGCAGTTCTTC,CASSPRGGEQFF
TRBJ1-1,14,NA,NA,TRBV29-1,TGCAGCTCCCAGCAGGGGCGCCGGGATACTGAAGCTTTCTTT,CSSQQGRRDTEAFF
TRBJ2-7,15,TRBD1,NA,TRBV6-1,TGTGCCAGCAGTGAAGGCGGGACAGGAGAAAACGAGCAGTACTTC,CASSEGGTGENEQYF
TRBJ1-1,16,NA,NA,TRBV18,TGTGCCAGCTCACCACGGCCAGGGAACCAGAACACTGAAGCTTTCTTT,CASSPRPGNQNTEAFF
TRBJ1-2,14,NA,NA,TRBV10-3,TGTGCCATCAGTGAGGGGGGGTTCGTCTATGGCTACACCTTC,CAISEGGFVYGYTF
TRBJ2-3,18,TRBD1,NA,TRBV7-3,TGTGCCAGCAGCTTAACGGCTGGTTTGGACAGGGCCACAGATACGCAGTATTTT,CASSLTAGLDRATDTQYF
TRBJ2-1,16,NA,NA,TRBV28,TGTGCCAGCAGTAGCGGCGGGGATGTCTCCTACAATGAGCAGTTCTTC,CASSSGGDVSYNEQFF
TRBJ2-1,14,TRBD2,NA,TRBV19,TGTGCCAGTAGCCCGGGACTAGCGGATCTGAAGCAGTTCTTC,CASSPGLADLKQFF
TRBJ2-2,15,NA,NA,TRBV7-3,TGTGCCAGCAGCGAAAATAGCGGGAACACCGGGGAGCTGTTTTTT,CASSENSGNTGELFF
TRBJ1-2,10,NA,NA,TRBV7-2,TGTGCCAGCAGCCTACTAGTCGTAACCTTC,CASSLLVVTF
TRBJ1-5,19,TRBD1,NA,TRBV7-9,TGTGCCAGCAGCTGGGGCCCTTCCTCAGGGGGCGAAGGGAATCAGCCCCAGCATTTT,CASSWGPSSGGEGNQPQHF
TRBJ1-6,15,TRBD1,NA,TRBV2,TGTGCCAGCAGTGACCGGACAGGGGGTGGATCACCCCTCCACTTT,CASSDRTGGGSPLHF
TRBJ2-7,16,TRBD2,NA,TRBV7-8,TGTGCCAGCAGCTTAGAGGGAGCGGGAGGTACCTACGAGCAGTACTTC,CASSLEGAGGTYEQYF
TRBJ1-6,14,TRBD1,NA,TRBV19,TGTGCCAGTAGTCCGACAGGGAATAATTCACCCCTCCACTTT,CASSPTGNNSPLHF
TRBJ1-5,16,TRBD1,once,TRBV18,TGTGCCAGCTCACTCTCGACAGGGGCCAGCAATCAGCCCCAGCATTTT,CASSLSTGASNQPQHF
TRBJ2-1,18,TRBD2,NA,TRBV4-2,TGTGCCAGCAGCCTAAAAAGTCCCGCTAGCGGGGGGCGCAATGAGCAGTTCTTC,CASSLKSPASGGRNEQFF
TRBJ1-5,17,NA,few,TRBV30,TGTGCCTGGAGTCAAGGCGGGGGGGGCGCGAATTTCCAGCCCCAGCATTTT,CAWSQGGGGANFQPQHF
TRBJ2-7,16,TRBD1,NA,TRBV5-1,TGCGCCAGCAGCCCCCTCGGGGACAGGGGGCCCTACGAGCAGTACTTC,CASSPLGDRGPYEQYF
TRBJ2-5,16,NA,NA,TRBV5-1,TGCGCCAGCAGCTTTTATCTCGAGCGGAGGGGAGAGACCCAGTACTTC,CASSFYLERRGETQYF
TRBJ2-7,15,TRBD1,NA,TRBV7-2,TGTGCCAGCAGCCGCCCCGGGACAGGAACCTACGAGCAGTACTTC,CASSRPGTGTYEQYF
TRBJ1-2,13,TRBD1,NA,TRBV18,TGTGCCAGCTCACCAGGCCAGGGGGATGGCTACACCTTC,CASSPGQGDGYTF
TRBJ2-7,14,NA,few,TRBV7-2,TGTGCCAGCAGCTTACGCGTTACCTCCTACGAGCAGTACTTC,CASSLRVTSYEQYF
TRBJ1-5,16,NA,NA,TRBV11-2,TGTGCCAGCAGCTTAGACTCAGGGAGGGGCAATCAGCCCCAGCATTTT,CASSLDSGRGNQPQHF
TRBJ1-5,14,NA,NA,TRBV19,TGTGCCAGTAGTCCCCGGCAAGGCGGTCAGCCCCAGCATTTT,CASSPRQGGQPQHF
TRBJ2-3,16,TRBD2,NA,TRBV27,TGTGCCAGCAGTCTAGGGACTAGCGGGAACACAGATACGCAGTATTTT,CASSLGTSGNTDTQYF
TRBJ1-1,17,NA,NA,TRBV27,TGTGCCAGCAGTTTATCCCTTAGGAGCGTTGACGGCACTGAAGCTTTCTTT,CASSLSLRSVDGTEAFF
TRBJ1-2,18,TRBD1,NA,TRBV25-1,TGTGCCAGCAGTGAACTCGCAGCTGGGACAGGAGCTAACTATGGCTACACCTTC,CASSELAAGTGANYGYTF
TRBJ2-2,14,NA,NA,TRBV28,TGTGCCAGCAGGCAGACAGGGAACACCGGGGAGCTGTTTTTT,CASRQTGNTGELFF
TRBJ2-7,13,NA,NA,TRBV15,TGTGCCACCAGCAGAGTACAGGGCTACGAGCAGTACTTC,CATSRVQGYEQYF
TRBJ1-2,13,TRBD1,NA,TRBV6-6,TGTGCCAGCTCCGGGACAGGGGGTTATGGCTACACCTTC,CASSGTGGYGYTF
TRBJ1-2,14,NA,NA,TRBV6-1,TGTGCCAGCAGTGAACCCAGGGCGAACTATGGCTACACCTTC,CASSEPRANYGYTF
TRBJ1-4,15,TRBD1,NA,TRBV9,TGTGCCAGCAGCGTAGATGGGGACAGGGGTGAAAAACTGTTTTTT,CASSVDGDRGEKLFF
TRBJ1-1,14,NA,NA,TRBV19,TGTGCCAGTAGTCCCTTCACGGTGAACACTGAAGCTTTCTTT,CASSPFTVNTEAFF
TRBJ1-3,17,TRBD1,NA,TRBV5-1,TGCGCCAGCAGCTTGGGGGCGACAGGGGATCCGGGAAACACCATATATTTT,CASSLGATGDPGNTIYF
TRBJ1-5,14,NA,NA,TRBV18,TGTGCCAGCTCCCAGGGCTGGGACAATCAGCCCCAGCATTTT,CASSQGWDNQPQHF